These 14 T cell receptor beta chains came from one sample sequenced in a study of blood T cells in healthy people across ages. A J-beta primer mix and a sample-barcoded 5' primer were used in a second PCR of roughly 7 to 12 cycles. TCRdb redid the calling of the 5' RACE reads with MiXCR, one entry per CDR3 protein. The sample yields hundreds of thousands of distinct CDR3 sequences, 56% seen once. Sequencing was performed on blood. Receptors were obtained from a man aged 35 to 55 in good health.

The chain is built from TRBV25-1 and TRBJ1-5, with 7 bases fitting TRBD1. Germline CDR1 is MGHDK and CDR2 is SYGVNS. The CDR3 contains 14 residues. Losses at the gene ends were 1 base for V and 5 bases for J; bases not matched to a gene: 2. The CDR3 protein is CASSESTGYQPQHF. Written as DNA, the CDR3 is TGTGCCAGCAGTGAATCGACAGGGTATCAGCCCCAGCATTTT.

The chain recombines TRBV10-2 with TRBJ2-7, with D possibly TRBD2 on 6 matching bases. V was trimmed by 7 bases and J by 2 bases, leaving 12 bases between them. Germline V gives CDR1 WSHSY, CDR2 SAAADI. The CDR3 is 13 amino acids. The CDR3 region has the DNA TGCGCCAGCACTAGCGACGTTACCTACGAGCAGTACTTC. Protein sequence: CASTSDVTYEQYF.

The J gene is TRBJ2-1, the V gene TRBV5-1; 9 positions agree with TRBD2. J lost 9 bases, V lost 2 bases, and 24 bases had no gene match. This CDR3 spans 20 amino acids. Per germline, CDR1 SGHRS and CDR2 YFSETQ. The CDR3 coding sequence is TGCGCCAGCAGCTTATTGACGGGGCTAGCGGGAACAACTATCGGGGTTGAGCAGTTCTTC. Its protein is CASSLLTGLAGTTIGVEQFF.

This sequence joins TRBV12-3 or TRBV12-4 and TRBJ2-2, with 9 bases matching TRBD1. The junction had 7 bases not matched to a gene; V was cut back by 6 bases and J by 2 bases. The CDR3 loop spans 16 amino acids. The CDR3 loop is CASRTGQGRNTGELFF. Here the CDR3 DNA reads TGTGCCAGCAGGACTGGACAGGGGAGAAACACCGGGGAGCTGTTTTTT.

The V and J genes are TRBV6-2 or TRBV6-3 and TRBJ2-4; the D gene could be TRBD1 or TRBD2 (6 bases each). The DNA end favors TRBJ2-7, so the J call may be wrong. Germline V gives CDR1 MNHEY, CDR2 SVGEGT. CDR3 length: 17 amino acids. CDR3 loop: CASSFGLKGGPPYEQYF. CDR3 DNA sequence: TGTGCCAGCAGTTTTGGTCTCAAGGGGGGCCCTCCCTACGAGCAGTACTTC.

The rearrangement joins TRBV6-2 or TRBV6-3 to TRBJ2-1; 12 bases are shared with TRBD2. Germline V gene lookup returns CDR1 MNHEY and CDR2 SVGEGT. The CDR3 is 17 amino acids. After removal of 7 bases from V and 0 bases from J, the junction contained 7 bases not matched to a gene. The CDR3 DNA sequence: TGTGCCAGCAACCCGGGACTAGCGGGCTTCTCCTACAATGAGCAGTTCTTC. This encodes CASNPGLAGFSYNEQFF.

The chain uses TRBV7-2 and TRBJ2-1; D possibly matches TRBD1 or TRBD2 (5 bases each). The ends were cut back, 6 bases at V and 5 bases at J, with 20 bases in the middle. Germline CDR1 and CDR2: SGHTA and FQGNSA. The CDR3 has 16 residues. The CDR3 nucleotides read TGTGCCAGCAGTTCTCCTGTACGGGGACCTCACAATGAGCAGTTCTTC. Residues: CASSSPVRGPHNEQFF.

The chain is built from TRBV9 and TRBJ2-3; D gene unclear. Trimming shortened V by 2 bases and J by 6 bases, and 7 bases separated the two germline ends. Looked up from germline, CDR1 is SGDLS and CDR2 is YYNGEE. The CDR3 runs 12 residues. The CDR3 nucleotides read TGTGCCAGCAGCGTGAAGTTTGATACGCAGTATTTT. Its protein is CASSVKFDTQYF.

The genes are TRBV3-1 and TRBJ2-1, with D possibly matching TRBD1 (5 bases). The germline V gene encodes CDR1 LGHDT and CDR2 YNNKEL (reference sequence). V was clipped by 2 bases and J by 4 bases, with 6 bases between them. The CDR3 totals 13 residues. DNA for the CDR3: TGTGCCAGCAGCCAAAGACAGTACAATGAGCAGTTCTTC. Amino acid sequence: CASSQRQYNEQFF.

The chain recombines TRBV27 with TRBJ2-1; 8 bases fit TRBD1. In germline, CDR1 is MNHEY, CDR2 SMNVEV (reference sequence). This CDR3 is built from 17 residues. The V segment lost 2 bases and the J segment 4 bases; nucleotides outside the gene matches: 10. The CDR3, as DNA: TGTGCCAGCAGTTTAATCCCCCTCACAGGGGGATACAATGAGCAGTTCTTC. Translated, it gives CASSLIPLTGGYNEQFF.

The CDR3 sequence: CASSYSVTTEAFF. The CDR3 region has the DNA TGTGCCAGCAGTTACTCTGTAACCACTGAAGCTTTCTTT. The chain combines TRBV6-5 with TRBJ1-1; D uncertain. Per the germline V gene, CDR1 is MNHEY and CDR2 is SVGAGI. The CDR3 contains 13 residues. Trimming left V 0 bases short and J 4 bases short, with 6 bases between.

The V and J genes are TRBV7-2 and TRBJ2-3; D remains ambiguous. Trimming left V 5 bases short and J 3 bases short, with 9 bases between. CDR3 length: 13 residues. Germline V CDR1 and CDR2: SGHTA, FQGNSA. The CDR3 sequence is CASSPQITDTQYF. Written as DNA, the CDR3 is TGTGCCAGCAGCCCCCAAATTACAGATACGCAGTATTTT.

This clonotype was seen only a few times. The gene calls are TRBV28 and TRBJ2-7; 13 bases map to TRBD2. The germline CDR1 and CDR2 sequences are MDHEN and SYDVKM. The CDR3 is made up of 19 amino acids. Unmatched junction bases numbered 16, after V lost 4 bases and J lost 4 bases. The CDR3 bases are TGTGCCAGCAGTTCGCCCCCCTACCGACTAGCGGGGGGCCTTTACGAGCAGTACTTC. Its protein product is CASSSPPYRLAGGLYEQYF.

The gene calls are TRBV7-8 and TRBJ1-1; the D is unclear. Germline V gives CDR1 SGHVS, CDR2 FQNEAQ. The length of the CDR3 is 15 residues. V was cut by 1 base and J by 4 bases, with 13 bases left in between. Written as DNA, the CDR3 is TGTGCCAGCAGCTTAGGAAGGGCACGCTCCACTGAAGCTTTCTTT. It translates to CASSLGRARSTEAFF.